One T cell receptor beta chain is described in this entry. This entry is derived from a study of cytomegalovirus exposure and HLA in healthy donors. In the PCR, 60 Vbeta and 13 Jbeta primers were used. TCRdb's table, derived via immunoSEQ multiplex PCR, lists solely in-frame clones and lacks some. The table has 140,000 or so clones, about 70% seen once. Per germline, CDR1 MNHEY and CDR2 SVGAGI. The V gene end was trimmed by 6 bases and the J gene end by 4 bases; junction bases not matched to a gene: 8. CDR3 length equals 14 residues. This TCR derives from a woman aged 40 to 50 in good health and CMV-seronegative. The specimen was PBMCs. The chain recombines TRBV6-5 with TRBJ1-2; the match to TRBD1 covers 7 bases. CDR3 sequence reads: CASRLGQFLYGYTF. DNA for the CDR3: TGTGCCAGCAGACTGGGACAGTTCCTCTATGGCTACACCTTC.